Listed below are T cell receptor beta chains from one sample, sequenced in a study of spatial heterogeneity in lung cancer. Each CDR3 protein is one row after TCRdb ran MiXCR on the 5' RACE reads. The table lists 39,000 or so distinct CDR3 sequences, more than 9% of them singletons. This specimen was PBMCs, taken at follow-up. Receptors were obtained from a female donor with early-stage non-small cell lung cancer. Each CDR3 is given with its conserved first and last residue. The order of the fields is D gene, J gene, clone size, V gene, CDR3 protein, CDR3 DNA. D genes are given only for firm matches. Not every row has a clone size; where given, it reads once, few, many or a size class.

>NA|TRBJ1-2|few|TRBV12-3/TRBV12-4
CASSFRTYGYTF
TGTGCCAGCAGTTTTAGGACCTATGGCTACACCTTC
>NA|TRBJ1-5|few|TRBV18
CASSPGGSNQPQHF
TGTGCCAGCTCACCGGGCGGCAGCAATCAGCCCCAGCATTTT
>NA|TRBJ2-3|NA|TRBV2
CAGSEVGSTDTQYF
TGTGCCGGCAGTGAAGTAGGGTCCACAGATACGCAGTATTTT
>NA|TRBJ1-2|few|TRBV28
CASNNMDTGYTF
TGTGCCAGCAACAATATGGACACCGGCTACACCTTC
>TRBD1|TRBJ1-2|many|TRBV7-8
CASSLTRGTGIAGYTF
TGTGCCAGCAGCTTGACCCGCGGGACAGGGATTGCTGGCTACACCTTC
>TRBD2|TRBJ2-7|many|TRBV27
CASSFSGGLREQYF
TGTGCCAGCAGTTTTAGCGGGGGCCTACGCGAGCAGTACTTC
>NA|TRBJ2-5|many|TRBV6-5
CASSTRPGSETQYF
TGTGCCAGCAGCACCCGACCGGGGTCGGAGACCCAGTACTTC
>NA|TRBJ2-5|many|TRBV15
CATSRQRQYQETQYF
TGTGCCACCAGCAGGCAGCGGCAGTACCAAGAGACCCAGTACTTC
>NA|TRBJ2-1|many|TRBV7-3
CASSPKGRPTYNEQFF
TGTGCCAGCAGCCCCAAGGGCCGGCCCACCTACAATGAGCAGTTCTTC
>TRBD1|TRBJ2-5|few|TRBV5-1
CASSLAGTEETQYF
TGCGCCAGCAGCTTGGCCGGGACAGAAGAGACCCAGTACTTC
>NA|TRBJ2-1|NA|TRBV11-2
CASSLFVAGINNEQFF
TGTGCCAGCAGCTTATTCGTGGCAGGGATTAACAATGAGCAGTTCTTC
>TRBD2|TRBJ2-5|few|TRBV5-1
CASSLTPSGGQETQYF
TGCGCCAGCAGCTTGACCCCTAGCGGGGGCCAAGAGACCCAGTACTTC
>NA|TRBJ2-5|NA|TRBV20-1
CSTNFDGAETQYF
TGCAGTACTAATTTTGACGGGGCAGAGACCCAGTACTTC
>NA|TRBJ2-3|NA|TRBV5-1
CASTYAEDTQYF
TGCGCCAGCACCTACGCCGAGGATACGCAGTATTTT
>NA|TRBJ2-4|many|TRBV12-3/TRBV12-4
CASAQGKNIQYF
TGTGCCAGCGCGCAGGGAAAAAACATTCAGTACTTC
>NA|TRBJ2-3|many|TRBV3-1
CASSQGINGDTQYF
TGTGCCAGCAGCCAAGGTATCAATGGAGATACGCAGTATTTT
>NA|TRBJ1-6|many|TRBV3-1
CASSPLQGIPLHF
TGTGCCAGCAGCCCCCTCCAGGGTATTCCCCTCCACTTT
>NA|TRBJ2-2|many|TRBV6-5
CASSYGATGELFF
TGTGCCAGCAGTTACGGGGCAACCGGGGAGCTGTTTTTT
>NA|TRBJ2-5|many|TRBV12-3/TRBV12-4
CASSLDARVQETQYF
TGTGCCAGCAGTTTAGACGCCAGGGTACAAGAGACCCAGTACTTC
>NA|TRBJ1-6|NA|TRBV20-1
CSAREGARYNSPLNF
TGCAGTGCTAGAGAGGGGGCGCGTTATAATTCACCCCTCAACTTT
>TRBD1|TRBJ2-1|medium-sized|TRBV29-1
CSVEPPTGGAYNEQFF
TGCAGCGTTGAACCCCCGACAGGGGGGGCCTACAATGAGCAGTTCTTC
>TRBD2|TRBJ2-5|NA|TRBV11-2
CASKRGWQETQYF
TGTGCCAGCAAGCGGGGTTGGCAAGAGACCCAGTACTTC
>TRBD2|TRBJ2-5|few|TRBV2
CASRTSGGVYQETQYF
TGTGCCAGCAGGACTAGCGGGGGGGTATACCAAGAGACCCAGTACTTC
>NA|TRBJ2-5|many|TRBV10-3
CAISERNWGIETQYF
TGTGCCATCAGTGAGCGCAACTGGGGGATAGAGACCCAGTACTTC
>TRBD1|TRBJ1-2|NA|TRBV7-8
CASSLGLTGAGPYGYTF
TGTGCCAGCAGCTTAGGACTGACAGGGGCCGGGCCATATGGCTACACCTTC
>NA|TRBJ2-5|many|TRBV5-5
CASSPRSQVPPETQYF
TGTGCCAGCAGCCCCCGATCTCAGGTGCCCCCGGAGACCCAGTACTTC
>NA|TRBJ2-5|few|TRBV30
CASGLSLETQYF
TGTGCCTCCGGACTATCACTGGAGACCCAGTACTTC
>NA|TRBJ2-7|few|TRBV12-3/TRBV12-4
CASSTPDRIYEQYF
TGTGCCAGCAGTACCCCGGACAGAATCTACGAGCAGTACTTC
>NA|TRBJ1-1|many|TRBV7-9
CASSSSGAGEAFF
TGTGCCAGCAGCTCCTCGGGGGCAGGTGAAGCTTTCTTT
>NA|TRBJ1-6|many|TRBV6-5
CASSYSKVAPLHF
TGTGCCAGCAGTTACTCGAAGGTTGCACCCCTCCACTTT
>NA|TRBJ1-1|NA|TRBV9
CASSVDRNTEAFF
TGTGCCAGCAGCGTAGACAGGAACACTGAAGCTTTCTTT
>NA|TRBJ2-2|many|TRBV7-3
CASSLTTELFF
TGTGCCAGCAGCTTAACGACCGAGCTGTTTTTT
>NA|TRBJ1-5|many|TRBV9
CASSPSPGQPQHF
TGTGCCAGCAGCCCCTCCCCAGGTCAGCCCCAGCATTTT
>NA|TRBJ2-1|NA|TRBV3-1
CASSQDARYEQFF
TGTGCCAGCAGCCAAGATGCCCGATATGAGCAGTTCTTC
>NA|TRBJ1-1|few|TRBV2
CASSGVEGSNTEAFF
TGTGCCAGCAGTGGGGTAGAGGGGTCGAACACTGAAGCTTTCTTT
>NA|TRBJ2-1|few|TRBV7-2
CASSLRGYNEQFF
TGTGCCAGCAGCTTACGGGGTTACAATGAGCAGTTCTTC
>NA|TRBJ2-3|few|TRBV20-1
CSARPLVPGTDTQYF
TGCAGTGCTAGACCACTAGTCCCGGGGACAGATACGCAGTATTTT
>NA|TRBJ2-2|few|TRBV7-3
CASSLRVFRGAELFF
TGTGCCAGCAGCTTAAGGGTCTTCAGGGGAGCCGAGCTGTTTTTT
>NA|TRBJ2-5|few|TRBV28
CASEAAAIETQYF
TGTGCCAGTGAAGCGGCAGCGATCGAGACCCAGTACTTC
>NA|TRBJ2-3|NA|TRBV20-1
CSARDGSGPQDTQYF
TGCAGTGCTAGAGATGGCAGCGGGCCCCAGGATACGCAGTATTTT
>NA|TRBJ2-3|many|TRBV19
CASSSLGRTDTQYF
TGTGCCAGTAGTTCCCTGGGCCGCACAGATACGCAGTATTTT
>NA|TRBJ2-7|NA|TRBV21-1
CASSKADSDYEQYF
TGTGCCAGCAGCAAAGCCGACAGTGACTACGAGCAGTACTTC
>NA|TRBJ2-3|many|TRBV3-1
CASSQDLVADTQYF
TGTGCCAGCAGCCAAGATCTAGTTGCAGATACGCAGTATTTT
>NA|TRBJ2-5|many|TRBV7-2
CASNPPGAETQYF
TGTGCCAGCAACCCCCCCGGGGCGGAGACCCAGTACTTC
>NA|TRBJ2-3|few|TRBV20-1
CSATDRRSTDTQYF
TGCAGTGCTACCGACAGACGTAGCACAGATACGCAGTATTTT
>TRBD1|TRBJ2-7|NA|TRBV28
CASSIRQGAYEQYF
TGTGCCAGCAGTATCCGACAGGGGGCCTACGAGCAGTACTTC
>TRBD2|TRBJ2-4|few|TRBV5-1
CASSLTSGTQLAKNIQYF
TGCGCCAGCAGCCTGACTAGCGGAACCCAACTAGCCAAAAACATTCAGTACTTC